This T cell receptor (beta chain) was found in a study of shared clonotypes between healthy human individuals. Of note for this clone: Its antigen is unknown.

This table comes from immunoSEQ multiplex PCR, and its TCRdb copy is limited to in-frame clones, with some not included. The table lists over a million clones, 95% to 99% of them singletons. The V and J ends lost 3 bases and 7 bases respectively, with 13 bases between them. The length of the CDR3 is 13 residues. Germline assignment: CDR1 PRHDT and CDR2 FYEKMQ (reference sequence). Study-wide results and caveats: For naive CD4 cells, roughly 5% of clonotypes were shared across a few donors.

The sample consisted of naive CD4+ T cells sorted from blood. Subset described: CD45RA+ positively selected. This chain connects TRBV13 to TRBJ2-7; a possible D gene is TRBD1 (5 bases). This clonotype was sampled from a man younger than 40 in good health. CDR3: CASSLGRVSEQYF. The DNA for the CDR3 is TGTGCCAGCAGCTTGGGCAGGGTTTCGGAGCAGTACTTC. The entire variable domain, with the rest obtained from reference TRBV13 and TRBJ2-7, is as follows: AAGVIQSPRHLIKEKRETATLKCYPIPRHDTVYWYQQGPGQDPQFLISFYEKMQSDKGSIPDRFSAQQFSDYHSELNMSSLELGDSALYFCASSLGRVSEQYFGPGTRLTVT.